Only one count was recorded for the clone carrying this T cell receptor (beta chain). The entry originates in a study of low-dose radiotherapy and immunotherapy resistance in tumors. On the study more broadly: The fractionation for Cohort 1 was 0.5 Gy per fraction every 2 weeks, totaling 6.5 Gy. Every two weeks, cyclophosphamide 200 mg/m2 was infused one day before radiation plus immunotherapy. Oral aspirin 300 mg was taken by patients daily for four cycles from cycle 1 day 1.

This CDR3 is 13 amino acids long. The ends were cut back, 6 bases at V and 7 bases at J, with 16 bases in the middle. From germline, CDR1 is DFQATT and CDR2 SNEGSKA (reference sequence). Covering alpha and beta chains, TRAV- and TRBV-specific primers were used for the first-strand cDNA. The PCR that amplified TCRs ran for around 20 cycles, relying on a constant-region primer and a V-primer adapter. Via MiXCR, TCRdb re-called the reads, giving one row per CDR3 protein. This sample carries some 15,000 distinct CDR3 sequences, 49% of them seen once, and the ten largest clones take over 3.5%. Low-dose radiotherapy, low-dose cyclophosphamide, aspirin, ipilimumab and nivolumab were all given to the donors.

The receptor's source is a human donor with advanced metastatic prostate, ovarian, gallbladder or colorectal cancer (not recorded which). This table probably holds off-target reads from a library built for another chain. V usage is TRBV20-1 and J usage is TRBJ1-5; maybe TRBD1 (6 bases). The CDR3 sequence is CSAEGELGQPQHF. The CDR3 coding sequence is TGCAGTGCCGAGGGGGAATTAGGGCAGCCCCAGCATTTT.